This T cell receptor beta chain was observed in a study of blood T cell repertoires in COVID-19. Study in general: Both acute and convalescent COVID-19 samples were obtained from the United States, Italy and Spain. T cells, B-cell-depleted T cells, or PBMCs provided the cDNA or gDNA that served as material.

This table comes from immunoSEQ multiplex PCR, and its TCRdb copy is limited to in-frame clones, with some not included. The sample holds around 300,000 clones; around 91% are singletons and the top ten take 1%. The trim removed 6 bases at V and 1 base at J, leaving 4 bases unmatched. The CDR3 sequence is 14 residues long. Germline V lookup: CDR1 SEHNR, CDR2 FQNEAQ (reference sequence). The sequencing input was peripheral blood. The source of this sequence is a woman between 35 and 50 years old with COVID-19, enrolled during active disease. The chain couples TRBV7-9 to TRBJ1-1; TRBD1 agrees at 8 bases. In DNA form, the CDR3 reads TGTGCCAGCAGAACCGGGACAGGGAACACTGAAGCTTTCTTT. It encodes CASRTGTGNTEAFF.